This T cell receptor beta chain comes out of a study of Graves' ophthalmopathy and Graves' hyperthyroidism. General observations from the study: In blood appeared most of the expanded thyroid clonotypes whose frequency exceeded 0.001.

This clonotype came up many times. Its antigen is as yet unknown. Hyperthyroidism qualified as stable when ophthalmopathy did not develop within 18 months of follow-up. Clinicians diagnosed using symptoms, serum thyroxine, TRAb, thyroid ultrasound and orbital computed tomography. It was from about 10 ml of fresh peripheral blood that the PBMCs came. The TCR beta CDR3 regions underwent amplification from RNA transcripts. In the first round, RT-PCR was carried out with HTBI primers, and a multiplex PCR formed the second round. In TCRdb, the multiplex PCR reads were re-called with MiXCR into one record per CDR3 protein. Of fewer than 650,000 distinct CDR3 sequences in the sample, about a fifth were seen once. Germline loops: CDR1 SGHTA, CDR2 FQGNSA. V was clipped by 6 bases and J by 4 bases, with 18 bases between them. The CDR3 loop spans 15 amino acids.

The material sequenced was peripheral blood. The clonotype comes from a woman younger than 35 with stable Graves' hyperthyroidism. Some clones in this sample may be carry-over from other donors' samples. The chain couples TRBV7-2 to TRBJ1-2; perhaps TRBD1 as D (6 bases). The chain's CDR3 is CASRLQGSVGYGYTF. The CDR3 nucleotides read TGTGCCAGCAGGCTACAGGGTTCCGTGGGCTATGGCTACACCTTC.